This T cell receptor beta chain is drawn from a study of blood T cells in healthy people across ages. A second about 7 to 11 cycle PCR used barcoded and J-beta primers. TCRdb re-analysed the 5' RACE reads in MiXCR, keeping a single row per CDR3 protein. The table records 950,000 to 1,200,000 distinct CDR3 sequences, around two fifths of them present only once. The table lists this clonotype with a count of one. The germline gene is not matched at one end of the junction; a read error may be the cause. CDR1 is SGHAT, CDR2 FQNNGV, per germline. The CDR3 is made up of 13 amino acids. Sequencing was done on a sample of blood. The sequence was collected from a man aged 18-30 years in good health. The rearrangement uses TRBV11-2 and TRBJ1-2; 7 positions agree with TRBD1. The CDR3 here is CASSAGTDYGHTF. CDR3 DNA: TGTGCCAGCAGCGCCGGGACAGACTATGGCCACACCTTC.